Listed below are T cell receptor beta chains from one sample, sequenced in a study of cytomegalovirus exposure and HLA in healthy donors. The table came from immunoSEQ multiplex PCR; TCRdb's copy has only in-frame clones and leaves some out. This sample has around 160,000 clones, with 70% to 90% found just once. The sample comprised PBMCs. These receptors originate from a man between 18 and 35 years old in good health and CMV-seropositive. Each CDR3 is given with its conserved first and last residue. D genes are given only for firm matches. Expanded clones get a size class; other rows say once, few or many, or leave the size out.

d_gene	abundance	v_gene	j_gene	CDR3nt	CDR3aa
-	-	TRBV15	TRBJ1-4	TGTGCCACCAGCAGATCGGACTTTAATGAAGCGGGGGAAAAACTGTTTTTT	CATSRSDFNEAGEKLFF
TRBD2	-	TRBV6-1	TRBJ2-3	TGTGCCAGCACTCTCACAGCGGGGCCCACAGATACGCAGTATTTT	CASTLTAGPTDTQYF
-	-	TRBV11-2	TRBJ1-4	TGTGCCAGCAGCGACCCATGGGACGGTACGGGGGTAAATAATGAAAAACTGTTTTTT	CASSDPWDGTGVNNEKLFF
TRBD1	-	TRBV4-3	TRBJ2-1	TGCGCCAGCAGCCCTCAGAGGGGGACAGGGAACAATGAGCAGTTCTTC	CASSPQRGTGNNEQFF
-	once	TRBV27	TRBJ1-6	TGTGCCAGCAGTACCACAGGTTTTAACTATTCACCCCTCCACTTT	CASSTTGFNYSPLHF
TRBD1	-	TRBV7-2	TRBJ1-2	TGTGCCAGCAGCAGTCGGACAGGATACATCGTTGGCTACACCTTC	CASSSRTGYIVGYTF
TRBD2	few	TRBV4-3	TRBJ2-1	TGCGCCAGCAGCCGGCCGGGAGGGGCCGAAGAGAAGTTCTTC	CASSRPGGAEEKFF
-	once	TRBV27	TRBJ2-7	TGTGCCAGCAGTTTTAGTCAGGGAGGCTACGAGCAGTACTTC	CASSFSQGGYEQYF
TRBD1	-	TRBV5-6	TRBJ2-4	TGTGCCAGCAGGTGGACAGGGGATTCGTACATTCAGTACTTC	CASRWTGDSYIQYF
-	-	TRBV5-1	TRBJ2-5	TGCGCCAGCAGCTTGGATGTTAGCGGTGCGGAGACCCAGTACTTC	CASSLDVSGAETQYF
TRBD1	-	TRBV5-5	TRBJ1-4	TGTGCCAGCGAAACAGGGACAGGCTTTGAAAAACTGTTTTTT	CASETGTGFEKLFF
-	-	TRBV5-1	TRBJ1-1	TGCGCCAGCAGCTTTGACGGGCGGGACACTGAAGCTTTCTTT	CASSFDGRDTEAFF
TRBD1	-	TRBV7-9	TRBJ2-1	TGTGCCAGCAGCCTAGGGACAGGCTCCTACAATGAGCAGTTCTTC	CASSLGTGSYNEQFF
-	-	TRBV5-6	TRBJ2-2	TGTGCCAGCAGCTATGGAGGGGCTAACACCGGGGAGCTGTTTTTT	CASSYGGANTGELFF
TRBD2	-	TRBV7-9	TRBJ2-5	TGTGCCAGCAGCCCCAGACGAAGGGTGACCCAGCGGGGAGGAGAGACCCAGTACTTC	CASSPRRRVTQRGGETQYF
-	once	TRBV2	TRBJ1-4	TGTGCCAGCAGTCAGCCCGCGGGCGTACCAAAAGAAAAACTGTTTTTT	CASSQPAGVPKEKLFF
-	few	TRBV7-9	TRBJ1-1	TGTGCCAGCAATATTGGACAGCACACTGAAGCTTTCTTT	CASNIGQHTEAFF
TRBD1	-	TRBV5-5	TRBJ2-5	TGTGCCAGCAGGGACGCAGACAGGGGTGCGACCCAGTACTTC	CASRDADRGATQYF
TRBD1	-	TRBV7-8	TRBJ2-7	TGTGCCAGCAGCTTACCGGGACAGAGCTCCTACGAGCAGTACTTC	CASSLPGQSSYEQYF
TRBD1	-	TRBV5-1	TRBJ2-7	TGCGCCAGCAGTCGCCGGCCTACGGGGACAGGGGGAATCTACGAGCAGTACTTC	CASSRRPTGTGGIYEQYF
-	-	TRBV4-1	TRBJ2-3	TGCGCCAGCAGCCACCCCCAGGATACGCAGTATTTT	CASSHPQDTQYF
TRBD2	-	TRBV7-2	TRBJ2-3	TGTGCCAGCAGCTCGACTAGCGCCGTAGATACGCAGTATTTT	CASSSTSAVDTQYF
TRBD2	-	TRBV5-1	TRBJ2-1	TGCGCCAGCAGCTTGAGACCGTCTAGCGGGGGGGTAGAGCAGTTCTTC	CASSLRPSSGGVEQFF